Following are 11 T cell receptor beta chains from one sample sequenced in a study of blood T cell repertoires in COVID-19. Data came from immunoSEQ multiplex PCR; TCRdb stores just in-frame clones and leaves some out. The sample shows 55,000 to 80,000 clones, approximately 86% of them seen only once. Sequences were obtained from peripheral blood. The receptors derive from a man older than 75 with active COVID-19.

The V gene is TRBV5-5, the J gene TRBJ2-1; 7 bases fit TRBD2. With V trimmed by 3 bases and J by 6 bases, 9 bases remained unmatched. The CDR3 extends over 15 amino acids. The germline gives CDR1 SGHKS, CDR2 YYEKEE (reference sequence). This CDR3 is CASSWRLADVNEQFF. DNA of the CDR3: TGTGCCAGCAGCTGGAGACTAGCAGACGTCAATGAGCAGTTCTTC.

This clone was counted at least ten times. The chain joins TRBV28 to TRBJ1-3, with 7 bases that match TRBD1. The CDR3 has 16 residues. Germline-derived CDR1 and CDR2 are MDHEN and SYDVKM. J lost 0 bases, V lost 6 bases, and 8 bases had no gene match. The CDR3 nucleotides are TGTGCCAGCAGCCAGACAGGGTGGTTCTCTGGAAACACCATATATTTT. Protein sequence: CASSQTGWFSGNTIYF.

V usage is TRBV10-1 and J usage is TRBJ2-2; TRBD1 is a possible D gene (5 bases). The V gene's germline CDR1 is WNHNN and CDR2 SYGVQD (reference sequence). There are 18 residues in the CDR3. Deletions cut 1 base from V and 4 bases from J, with 19 bases between. CDR3 sequence (DNA): TGCGCCAGCAGTGAGTGCACCACAGGCGGCGATGGCACCGGGGAGCTGTTTTTT. Protein sequence: CASSECTTGGDGTGELFF.

A few counts support this clone. V is TRBV7-2 and J is TRBJ1-5; perhaps TRBD1 as D (5 bases). Germline assignment: CDR1 SGHTA and CDR2 FQGNSA. Trimming pared 2 bases from V and 8 bases from J, leaving 10 bases between. This CDR3 is 13 amino acids long. The CDR3 loop is CASSLTTREPQHF. The CDR3 DNA reads TGTGCCAGCAGCTTAACGACCAGGGAGCCCCAGCATTTT.

V gene TRBV18 combines with J gene TRBJ2-3, with 10 bases aligning to TRBD1. CDR3 length: 15 amino acids. The V gene's germline CDR1 is KGHSH and CDR2 LQKENI. The V and J ends lost 5 bases and 5 bases, in that order; junction bases with no gene match: 7. Here the CDR3 DNA reads TGTGCCAGCTCAACCGGACAGGGGGGCGGAGATACGCAGTATTTT. Its protein is CASSTGQGGGDTQYF.

The V gene is TRBV27, the J gene TRBJ2-4, with D possibly TRBD1 on 6 matching bases. This CDR3 region has 14 residues. With 5 bases removed from V and 4 bases from J, the gap between germline ends came to 12 bases. The germline gives CDR1 MNHEY, CDR2 SMNVEV (reference sequence). The CDR3 reads CASSQGTVKNIQYF. CDR3 coding DNA: TGTGCCAGCAGTCAGGGGACGGTTAAAAACATTCAGTACTTC.

This rearrangement joins TRBV19 to TRBJ2-2, with a weak D call TRBD2 (5 bases). The CDR3 has 17 residues. The V end was cut by 4 bases, the J end by 7 bases, with 22 bases between. Germline V lookup: CDR1 LNHDA, CDR2 SQIVND (reference sequence). DNA for the CDR3: TGTGCCAGTAGTAGTATCTGGAGGCAGGATTCTTACGGGGAGCTGTTTTTT. Translation: CASSSIWRQDSYGELFF.

The chain links TRBV6-1 to TRBJ1-5; 7 bases line up with TRBD1. Per germline, CDR1 MNHNS and CDR2 SASEGT. V shed 4 bases and J 0 bases; nucleotides not matched to a gene: 15. This CDR3 spans 19 amino acids. The CDR3 DNA sequence: TGTGCCAGCAGTGGCCCGGGACAGATAGCGAGGTATAGCAATCAGCCCCAGCATTTT. Residues: CASSGPGQIARYSNQPQHF.

The V call is TRBV14, the J call TRBJ2-2, with a weak D call TRBD2 (6 bases). The CDR3 has 16 amino acids. CDR1 and CDR2 (germline): SGHDN, FVKESK. V lost 0 bases to trimming and J lost 6 bases, with 14 bases between them. Written as DNA, the CDR3 is TGTGCCAGCAGCCAAGATCCGAGACTAGGGCCCGGGGAGCTGTTTTTT. It codes for CASSQDPRLGPGELFF. Combining the CDR3 with reference TRBV14 and TRBJ2-2 gives the whole variable domain EAGVTQFPSHSVIEKGQTVTLRCDPISGHDNLYWYRRVMGKEIKFLLHFVKESKQDESGMPNNRFLAERTGGTYSTLKVQPAELEDSGVYFCASSQDPRLGPGELFFGEGSRLTVL.

There are a few counts of this clone. The chain is built from TRBV6-2 or TRBV6-3 and TRBJ1-1, with 8 bases aligning to TRBD1. CDR1 is MNHEY, CDR2 SVGEGT, per germline. The trim removed 5 bases at V and 1 base at J, leaving 6 bases unmatched. This CDR3 is 15 amino acids long. The CDR3 region has the DNA TGTGCCAGCAGTGACTATGACAGGGGGAACACTGAAGCTTTCTTT. Translated, it gives CASSDYDRGNTEAFF.

The chain couples TRBV30 to TRBJ2-3; 9 bases are a match to TRBD2. The trim removed 2 bases at V and 2 bases at J, leaving 5 bases unmatched. CDR1 GTSNPN and CDR2 SVGIG come from the germline V gene (reference sequence). The CDR3 runs 15 residues. CDR3 coding DNA: TGTGCCTGGAGTCCGACTAGCGGCTTCACAGATACGCAGTATTTT. Protein product: CAWSPTSGFTDTQYF.